This T cell receptor beta chain was sequenced in a study of blood T cell repertoires in COVID-19. Across the whole study: The study drew acute and convalescent COVID-19 samples from the United States, Italy and Spain. From T cells, B-cell-depleted T cells, or PBMCs came the material, which was cDNA or gDNA.

How the authors handled the data: Amplification of reference gene primers provided the estimated nucleated cell counts. Data came from immunoSEQ multiplex PCR; TCRdb stores just in-frame clones and leaves some out. That table gives V, J and clone size, and the DNA gave D and trimming. The sample includes about 70,000 clones, nearly 85% seen only once; the top ten take less than 2%. The germline V gene encodes CDR1 ENHRY and CDR2 SYGVKD. This CDR3 is built from 14 residues. V was clipped by 4 bases and J by 1 base, with 8 bases between them. The sequence was obtained from an older woman with acute or convalescent COVID-19. The material sequenced was peripheral blood. The chain couples TRBV10-3 to TRBJ1-5; no clear D. This CDR3 reads CAISGQESNQPQHF. In DNA form, the CDR3 reads TGTGCCATCAGTGGTCAGGAAAGCAATCAGCCCCAGCATTTT.